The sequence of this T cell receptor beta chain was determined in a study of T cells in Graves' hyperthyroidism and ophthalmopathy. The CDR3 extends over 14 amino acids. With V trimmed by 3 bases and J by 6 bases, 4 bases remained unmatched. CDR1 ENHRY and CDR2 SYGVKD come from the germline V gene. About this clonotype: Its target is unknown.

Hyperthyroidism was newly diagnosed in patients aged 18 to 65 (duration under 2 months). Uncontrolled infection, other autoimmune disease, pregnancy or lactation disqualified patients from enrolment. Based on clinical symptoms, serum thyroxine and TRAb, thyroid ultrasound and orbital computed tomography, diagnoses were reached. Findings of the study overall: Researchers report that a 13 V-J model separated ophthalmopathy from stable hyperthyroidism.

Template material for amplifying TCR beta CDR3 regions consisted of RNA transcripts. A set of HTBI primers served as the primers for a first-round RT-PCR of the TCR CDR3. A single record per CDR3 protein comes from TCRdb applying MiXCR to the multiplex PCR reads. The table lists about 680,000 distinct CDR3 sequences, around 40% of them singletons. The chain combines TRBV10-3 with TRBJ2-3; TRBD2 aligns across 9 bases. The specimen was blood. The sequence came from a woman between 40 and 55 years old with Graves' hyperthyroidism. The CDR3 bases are TGTGCCATCAGTGATATTAGCGGGAGTGATACGCAGTATTTT. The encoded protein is CAISDISGSDTQYF.